In its sample, the clone carrying this T cell receptor (beta chain) was seen many times. Its cognate antigen is unknown. The hyperthyroidism was newly diagnosed and had lasted under 2 months; the patients were aged 18 to 65. Exclusion criteria comprised uncontrolled infection, other autoimmune disease, pregnancy or lactation. The sample belongs to a study of T cells in Graves' hyperthyroidism and ophthalmopathy. Study details: At the time of initial diagnosis and before any treatment, peripheral blood was collected. Study-level points and caveats: The majority of expanded thyroid clonotypes above 0.001 also appeared in blood.

The CDR3 regions of TCR beta were amplified from RNA transcripts. Primed by the HTBI set, a first-round RT-PCR was run on the TCR CDR3. TCRdb passed the multiplex PCR reads through MiXCR, listing each CDR3 protein once. The table records a few hundred thousand distinct CDR3 sequences, around 14% of them present only once. The CDR3 length is 13 residues. Germline CDR1 GTSNPN, CDR2 SVGIG (reference sequence). Trimming removed 0 bases from V and 5 bases from J, with 8 bases in between. The chain recombines TRBV30 with TRBJ2-1; D is unresolved. The receptor was isolated from a woman under 40 with Graves' hyperthyroidism. Sequencing was performed on blood. The CDR3 sequence is CAWSVRYDNEQFF. The CDR3, as DNA: TGTGCCTGGAGTGTCCGTTACGACAATGAGCAGTTCTTC.